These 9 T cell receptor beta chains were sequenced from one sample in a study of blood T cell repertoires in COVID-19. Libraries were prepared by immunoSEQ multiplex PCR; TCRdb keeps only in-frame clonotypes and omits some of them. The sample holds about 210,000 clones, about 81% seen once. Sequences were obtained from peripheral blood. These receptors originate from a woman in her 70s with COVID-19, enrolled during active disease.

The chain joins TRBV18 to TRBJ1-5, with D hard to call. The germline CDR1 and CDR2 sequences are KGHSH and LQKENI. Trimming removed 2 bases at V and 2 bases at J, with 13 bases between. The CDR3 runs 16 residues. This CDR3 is CASSPSLGRGNQPQHF. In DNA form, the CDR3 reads TGTGCCAGCTCACCATCATTGGGCCGAGGCAATCAGCCCCAGCATTTT. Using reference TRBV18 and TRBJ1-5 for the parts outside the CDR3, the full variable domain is NAGVMQNPRHLVRRRGQEARLRCSPMKGHSHVYWYRQLPEEGLKFMVYLQKENIIDESGMPKERFSAEFPKEGPSILRIQQVVRGDSAAYFCASSPSLGRGNQPQHFGDGTRLSIL.

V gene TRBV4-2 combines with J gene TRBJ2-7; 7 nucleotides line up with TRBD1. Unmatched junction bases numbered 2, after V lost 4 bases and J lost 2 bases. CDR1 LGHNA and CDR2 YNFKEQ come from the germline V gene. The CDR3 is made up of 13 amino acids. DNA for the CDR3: TGTGCCAGCAGCCGGGACAGAACCTACGAGCAGTACTTC. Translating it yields CASSRDRTYEQYF.

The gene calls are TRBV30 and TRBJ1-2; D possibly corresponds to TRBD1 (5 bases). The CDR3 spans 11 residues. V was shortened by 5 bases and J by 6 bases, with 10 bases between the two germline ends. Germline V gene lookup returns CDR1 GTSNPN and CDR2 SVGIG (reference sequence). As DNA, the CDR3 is TGTGCCTGGGGCAGGGAGGATGGCTACACCTTC. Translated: CAWGREDGYTF.

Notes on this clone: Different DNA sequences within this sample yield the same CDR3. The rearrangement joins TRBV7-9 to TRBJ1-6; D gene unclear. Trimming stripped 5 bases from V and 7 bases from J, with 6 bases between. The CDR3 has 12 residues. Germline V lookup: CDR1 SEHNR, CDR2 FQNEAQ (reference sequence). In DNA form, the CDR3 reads TGTGCCAGCAGCCCGGAGAATTCACCCCTCCACTTT. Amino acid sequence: CASSPENSPLHF.

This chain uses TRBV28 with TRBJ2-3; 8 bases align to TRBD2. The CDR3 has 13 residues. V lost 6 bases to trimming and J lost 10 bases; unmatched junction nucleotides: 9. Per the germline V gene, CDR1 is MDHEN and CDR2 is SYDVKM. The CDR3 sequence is CASSLAGFPAQYF. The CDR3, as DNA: TGTGCCAGCAGCTTAGCGGGATTCCCCGCGCAGTATTTT.

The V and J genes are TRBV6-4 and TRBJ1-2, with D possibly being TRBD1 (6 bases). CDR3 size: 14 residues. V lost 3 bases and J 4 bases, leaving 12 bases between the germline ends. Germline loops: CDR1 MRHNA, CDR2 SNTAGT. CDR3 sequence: CASSEAGGSYGYTF. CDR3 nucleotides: TGTGCCAGCAGTGAGGCGGGGGGCAGCTATGGCTACACCTTC.

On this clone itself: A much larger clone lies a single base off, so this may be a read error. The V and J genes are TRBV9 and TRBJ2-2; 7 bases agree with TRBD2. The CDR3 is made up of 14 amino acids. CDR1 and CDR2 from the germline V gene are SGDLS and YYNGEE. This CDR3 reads CARSVGGLTGELFF. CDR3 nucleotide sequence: TGTGCCCGCAGCGTGGGGGGGTTAACCGGGGAGCTGTTTTTT.

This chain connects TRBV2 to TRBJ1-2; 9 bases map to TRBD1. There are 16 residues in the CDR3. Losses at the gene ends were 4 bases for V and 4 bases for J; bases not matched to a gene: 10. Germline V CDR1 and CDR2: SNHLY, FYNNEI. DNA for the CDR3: TGTGCCAGCAGTGGGAGGAAGGGGACAGGGATCTATGGCTACACCTTC. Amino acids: CASSGRKGTGIYGYTF.

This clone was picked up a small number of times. The CDR3 loop is CASSPFRGGTDTQYF. The CDR3 DNA is TGTGCCAGCTCACCATTTCGGGGTGGCACAGATACGCAGTATTTT. The chain couples TRBV18 to TRBJ2-3; D might be TRBD2 (5 bases). Germline-derived CDR1 and CDR2 are KGHSH and LQKENI. The CDR3 is 15 residues long. Trimming removed 2 bases from V and 1 base from J, with 10 bases in between. Together with reference TRBV18 and TRBJ2-3, the CDR3 gives the full variable domain: NAGVMQNPRHLVRRRGQEARLRCSPMKGHSHVYWYRQLPEEGLKFMVYLQKENIIDESGMPKERFSAEFPKEGPSILRIQQVVRGDSAAYFCASSPFRGGTDTQYFGPGTRLTVL.